The 20 T cell receptor beta chains in this list originate from one sample, sequenced in a study of blood T cell repertoires in COVID-19. The method was immunoSEQ multiplex PCR; TCRdb's version includes in-frame clones alone and lacks a portion of them. The sample yields about 120,000 clones, about 89% seen once. The sample was peripheral blood. The receptors were sampled from a man aged 55 to 70 with COVID-19, enrolled during active disease.

This clone was seen only a few times. This chain uses TRBV6-4 with TRBJ1-2, with D maybe TRBD1 (5 bases). V dropped 0 bases and J dropped 6 bases, with 14 bases sitting between them. This CDR3 spans 15 amino acids. The germline V gene has CDR1 MRHNA and CDR2 SNTAGT. For the CDR3, the DNA is TGTGCCAGCAGTGACTCGGATGGGGGGATTAATGGCTACACCTTC. Protein: CASSDSDGGINGYTF.

V is TRBV18 and J is TRBJ1-2; D is perhaps TRBD1 (6 bases). The CDR3 has 14 residues. Deletions cut 3 bases from V and 12 bases from J, with 20 bases between. Germline V gene lookup returns CDR1 KGHSH and CDR2 LQKENI. The CDR3 loop reads CASSPRTLQGSNTF. In DNA form, the CDR3 reads TGTGCCAGCTCACCTAGGACCTTACAGGGTAGTAACACCTTC.

The V call is TRBV6-5, the J call TRBJ1-5; D gene ambiguous. CDR1 MNHEY and CDR2 SVGAGI come from the germline V gene. The CDR3 runs to 14 residues. Trimming left V 6 bases short and J 5 bases short, with 14 bases between. The CDR3 spells CASRRGDPYQPQHF. As DNA, the CDR3 is TGTGCCAGCAGGCGGGGTGACCCCTATCAGCCCCAGCATTTT.

The chain combines TRBV6-5 with TRBJ1-2, with 8 bases aligning to TRBD1. From germline, CDR1 is MNHEY and CDR2 SVGAGI. CDR3 length equals 13 residues. Trimming removed 6 bases from V and 7 bases from J; junction bases left unmatched: 7. CDR3 DNA: TGTGCCAGCAGCCTCCTAACAGGGGGTGGCTACACCTTC. Amino acid sequence: CASSLLTGGGYTF.

The genes are TRBV12-3 or TRBV12-4 and TRBJ2-1; 7 bases map to TRBD1. J gave up 8 bases and V 4 bases, and 2 bases lay outside the gene matches. The CDR3 consists of 12 residues. The CDR3 bases are TGTGCCAGCAGTTCAGGGGGAGATGAGCAGTTCTTC. Translating gives CASSSGGDEQFF.

The V gene is TRBV29-1, the J gene TRBJ2-1; D is unclear. The germline V gene has CDR1 SQVTM and CDR2 ANQGSEA. V gave up 4 bases and J gave up 7 bases, with 8 bases separating them. The CDR3 length is 11 residues. In DNA form, the CDR3 reads TGCAGCGTTGGTGTACGGAATGAGCAGTTCTTC. Translating it yields CSVGVRNEQFF.

This clone was counted once. The chain links TRBV2 to TRBJ2-3; unclear D gene. Looked up from germline, CDR1 is SNHLY and CDR2 is FYNNEI. The V gene lost 10 bases and the J gene lost 2 bases, with 16 bases spanning the gap. The CDR3 is 14 residues long. CDR3 bases: TGTGCCACCTCATCTAGGCGGTACACAGATACGCAGTATTTT. As protein: CATSSRRYTDTQYF.

The chain carries TRBV5-1 and TRBJ2-1; D ambiguous. CDR3 length: 13 residues. The germline V and J ends were trimmed by 0 bases and 6 bases, with 7 bases remaining between them. The germline V gene encodes CDR1 SGHRS and CDR2 YFSETQ. The CDR3 nucleotides are TGCGCCAGCAGCTTGGCCGGGTTCAATGAGCAGTTCTTC. It yields the protein CASSLAGFNEQFF.

This rearrangement joins TRBV7-3 to TRBJ2-5, with D possibly being TRBD1 (6 bases). The CDR3 totals 13 residues. Germline lookup yields CDR1 SGHTA and CDR2 FQGTGA. V was trimmed by 5 bases and J by 3 bases, leaving 10 bases between them. CDR3 in amino acids: CASSLHREETQYF. Written as DNA, the CDR3 is TGTGCCAGCAGCCTTCACAGGGAAGAGACCCAGTACTTC.

The chain has TRBV10-1 and TRBJ2-5; D gene unclear. The CDR3 covers 13 residues. Germline CDR1 is WNHNN and CDR2 is SYGVQD (reference sequence). The V gene lost 4 bases and the J gene lost 2 bases, with 8 bases spanning the gap. CDR3 residues: CASSVRQQETQYF. CDR3 DNA: TGCGCCAGCAGTGTGAGGCAGCAAGAGACCCAGTACTTC.

The V gene is TRBV5-5, the J gene TRBJ1-2, with a possible D match to TRBD1 (5 bases). Per the germline V gene, CDR1 is SGHKS and CDR2 is YYEKEE (reference sequence). V shed 6 bases and J shed 1 base, with 13 bases lying between them. CDR3 length equals 14 residues. The CDR3 sequence is CASILGPLNYGYTF. DNA of the CDR3: TGTGCCAGCATATTGGGGCCGCTTAACTATGGCTACACCTTC.

The count of this clone is one. The chain combines TRBV3-1 (or the pseudogene TRBV3-2) with TRBJ1-2; unclear D gene. This CDR3 comprises 16 residues. Deletions cut 3 bases from V and 4 bases from J, with 18 bases between. From germline, CDR1 is LGHDT and CDR2 YNNKEL (reference sequence). This chain's CDR3 is CASSHSNLRGSYGYTF. As DNA, the CDR3 is TGTGCCAGCAGCCACTCGAATCTCCGGGGTAGCTATGGCTACACCTTC.

This chain uses TRBV11-3 with TRBJ2-7, with 8 bases identical to TRBD2. This CDR3 spans 14 amino acids. V lost 5 bases to trimming and J lost 0 bases; unmatched junction nucleotides: 3. CDR1 and CDR2 (germline): SGHNT, YENEEA. Written as DNA, the CDR3 is TGTGCCAGCAGCCAAGGACTAGCCTCCTACGAGCAGTACTTC. Translated: CASSQGLASYEQYF.

The chain links TRBV18 to TRBJ2-7, with a possible D match to TRBD1 (6 bases). Germline V gene sequence: CDR1 KGHSH, CDR2 LQKENI. V was clipped by 3 bases and J by 2 bases, with 11 bases between them. The CDR3 is 14 amino acids. The CDR3 loop reads CASSPTGTTYEQYF. The CDR3, as DNA: TGTGCCAGCTCACCTACCGGGACAACCTACGAGCAGTACTTC. Looking up the rest from reference TRBV18 and TRBJ2-7 gives the full variable domain: NAGVMQNPRHLVRRRGQEARLRCSPMKGHSHVYWYRQLPEEGLKFMVYLQKENIIDESGMPKERFSAEFPKEGPSILRIQQVVRGDSAAYFCASSPTGTTYEQYFGPGTRLTVT.

The CDR3 DNA is TGTGCCAGTAGTATAGACGGGGGTCCACAGTTCTTC. Translation: CASSIDGGPQFF. The rearrangement uses TRBV19 and TRBJ2-1, with D possibly matching TRBD2 (6 bases). The V gene lost 0 bases and the J gene lost 13 bases, with 10 bases spanning the gap. The CDR3 sequence is 12 residues long. The germline gives CDR1 LNHDA, CDR2 SQIVND (reference sequence).

The chain joins TRBV5-1 to TRBJ1-1; D is perhaps TRBD1 (5 bases). Germline lookup yields CDR1 SGHRS and CDR2 YFSETQ. The V and J ends lost 4 bases and 5 bases respectively, with 15 bases between them. This CDR3 has 14 amino acids. This chain's CDR3 is CASSKGDLGTEAFF. DNA of the CDR3: TGCGCCAGCAGCAAAGGGGATTTGGGAACTGAAGCTTTCTTT.

This clone was seen more than once but under ten times. J is TRBJ2-3 and V is TRBV28; 7 bases agree with TRBD2. Germline V CDR1 and CDR2: MDHEN, SYDVKM. CDR3 length: 16 amino acids. With 5 bases clipped from V and 1 base from J, the junction kept 9 bases outside the gene matches. The CDR3 nucleotides are TGTGCCAGCAGTGGGGAGGGGATCTCCGGCACAGATACGCAGTATTTT. This sequence encodes CASSGEGISGTDTQYF.

Here the CDR3 DNA reads TGTGCCACTACGGGGGGCCTCCGCACTGAAGCTTTCTTT. Amino acids: CATTGGLRTEAFF. This chain connects TRBV19 to TRBJ1-1; TRBD1 might be the D (6 bases). Trimming shortened V by 10 bases and J by 4 bases, and 16 bases separated the two germline ends. The CDR3 extends over 13 amino acids. Germline lookup yields CDR1 LNHDA and CDR2 SQIVND (reference sequence).

The chain uses TRBV13 and TRBJ2-2, with TRBD2 identical over 8 bases. Germline CDR1 is PRHDT and CDR2 is FYEKMQ (reference sequence). The CDR3 is made up of 16 amino acids. Unmatched junction bases numbered 7, after V lost 0 bases and J lost 7 bases. The DNA of the CDR3 is TGTGCCAGCAGCTTAGGTGCGGGGGGCCCCATCGGGGAGCTGTTTTTT. It translates to CASSLGAGGPIGELFF.

The rearrangement joins TRBV30 to TRBJ2-7; TRBD2 matches 9 bases. Germline V gene sequence: CDR1 GTSNPN, CDR2 SVGIG (reference sequence). V was pared by 5 bases and J by 5 bases, with 7 bases of the junction left unmatched. The CDR3 is 13 residues long. As DNA, the CDR3 is TGTGCCTGGGACCGTAGCGGGGGCCACGAGCAGTACTTC. This sequence encodes CAWDRSGGHEQYF.